The rows below give T cell receptor beta chains drawn from one sample of a study of shared clonotypes between healthy human individuals. Data came from immunoSEQ multiplex PCR; TCRdb stores just in-frame clones and leaves some out. The sample lists about 1.1 million clones, around 77% occurring once. Material for sequencing was memory CD4+ T cells from PBMCs. Source of these receptors: a man younger than 35 in good health. Some clones in this sample may be carry-over from other donors' samples. Each CDR3 is given with its conserved first and last residue. D genes are given only for firm matches. Size values are once, few and many counts, or a class for expanded clones, and some rows have none.

-,TRBV6-1,TRBJ2-7,-,CASSGPTRDKTYEQYF,TGTGCCAGCAGTGGCCCGACTAGGGACAAGACCTACGAGCAGTACTTC
-,TRBV10-3,TRBJ2-4,-,CAISENRVGNIQYF,TGTGCCATCAGTGAAAACAGGGTGGGAAACATTCAGTACTTC
-,TRBV2,TRBJ1-2,-,CASSGGTHGYTF,TGTGCCAGCAGTGGTGGGACGCATGGCTACACCTTC
once,TRBV9,TRBJ2-5,-,CASSVMGLRGEETQYF,TGTGCCAGCAGCGTAATGGGTTTGAGAGGTGAAGAGACCCAGTACTTC
-,TRBV29-1,TRBJ1-2,-,CSVDGRGLGGYTF,TGCAGCGTTGATGGCAGGGGCCTCGGGGGCTACACCTTC
many,TRBV4-2,TRBJ1-4,-,CASSPRQTFLNEKLFF,TGTGCCAGCAGCCCCCGACAGACCTTCCTTAATGAAAAACTGTTTTTT
-,TRBV27,TRBJ1-2,-,CASSPRGSYGYTF,TGTGCCAGCAGCCCCAGGGGTAGCTATGGCTACACCTTC
once,TRBV15,TRBJ2-7,TRBD1,CATSKPGQIYEQYF,TGTGCCACCAGCAAGCCGGGACAGATATACGAGCAGTACTTC
-,TRBV6-1,TRBJ2-6,-,CASSEGKGGTGANVLTF,TGTGCCAGCAGTGAAGGTAAAGGGGGGACTGGGGCCAACGTCCTGACTTTC
many,TRBV5-1,TRBJ1-2,-,CASSLGGNYGYTF,TGCGCCAGCAGCTTGGGGGGAAACTATGGCTACACCTTC
-,TRBV4-2,TRBJ1-5,TRBD1,CASSHRSWDRSSNQPQHF,TGTGCCAGCAGCCATCGAAGTTGGGACAGGTCTAGCAATCAGCCCCAGCATTTT